This TCR beta chain was retrieved from a study of T cells in Graves' hyperthyroidism and ophthalmopathy. This CDR3 is 16 amino acids long. Germline lookup yields CDR1 LNHDA and CDR2 SQIVND (reference sequence). The germline V and J ends were trimmed by 5 bases and 2 bases, with 13 bases remaining between them. Template material for amplifying TCR beta CDR3 regions consisted of RNA transcripts. The TCR CDR3 was amplified in a first-round RT-PCR using the HTBI primer set. MiXCR was run by TCRdb on the multiplex PCR reads, yielding one entry per CDR3 protein. Among around 600,000 distinct CDR3 sequences listed, about 14% were seen once. Study-level points and caveats: Blood also held most thyroid clonotypes expanded beyond 0.001. Ophthalmopathy was predicted by the model a median of about six months ahead of onset.

Regarding this clonotype: Its antigen is not identified.

The source material was blood. The chain employs TRBV19 and TRBJ1-6; D gene uncertain. This receptor was taken from a woman in her fifties or sixties with Graves' ophthalmopathy. The CDR3 protein is CASSFRRDTYNSPLHF. CDR3 bases: TGTGCCAGTAGTTTTCGCCGGGATACCTATAATTCACCCCTCCACTTT.